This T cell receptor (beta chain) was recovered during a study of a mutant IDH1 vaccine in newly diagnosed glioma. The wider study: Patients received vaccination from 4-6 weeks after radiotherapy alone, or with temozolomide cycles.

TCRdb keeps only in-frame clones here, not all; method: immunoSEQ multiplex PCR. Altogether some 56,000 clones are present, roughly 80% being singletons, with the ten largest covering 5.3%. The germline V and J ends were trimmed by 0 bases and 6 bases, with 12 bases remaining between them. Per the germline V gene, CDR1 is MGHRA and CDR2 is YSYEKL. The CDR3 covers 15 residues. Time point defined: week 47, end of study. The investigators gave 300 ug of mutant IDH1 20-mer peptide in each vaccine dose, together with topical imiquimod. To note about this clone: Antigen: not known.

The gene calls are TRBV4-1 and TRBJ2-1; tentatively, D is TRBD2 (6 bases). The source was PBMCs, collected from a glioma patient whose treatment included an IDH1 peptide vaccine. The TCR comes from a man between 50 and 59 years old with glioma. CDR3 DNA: TGCGCCAGCAGCCAAGATGGGCTAGCGTTCAATGAGCAGTTCTTC. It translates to CASSQDGLAFNEQFF.